These T cell receptor beta chains were read from a single sample in a study of Graves' ophthalmopathy and Graves' hyperthyroidism. TCRdb itself ran the multiplex PCR reads through MiXCR, one entry per CDR3 protein. This sample has roughly 610,000 distinct CDR3 sequences, with roughly 20% found just once. The specimen sequenced was peripheral blood. The receptors shown here come from a woman aged 18-35 years with stable Graves' hyperthyroidism. Some clones in this sample may be carry-over from other donors' samples. CDR3s include the opening cysteine and the closing phenylalanine or tryptophan. Each record gives: CDR3 protein, CDR3 DNA, V gene, J gene, D gene, clone size. A D gene is named only where the DNA matches it firmly. Clone sizes are given selectively: once, few, many, or a class where the clone is expanded.

cdr3_aa: CASSSRAKGNSPLHF; cdr3_nt: TGTGCCAGCAGTTCCAGGGCGAAAGGGAATTCACCCCTCCACTTT; v_call: TRBV12-3/TRBV12-4; j_call: TRBJ1-6; d_call: .; clone_size: many
cdr3_aa: CASSLEPWATEAFF; cdr3_nt: TGCGCCAGCAGCTTGGAACCCTGGGCCACTGAAGCTTTCTTT; v_call: TRBV5-1; j_call: TRBJ1-1; d_call: .; clone_size: few
cdr3_aa: CSAYRDRGGEQYF; cdr3_nt: TGCAGCGCGTACCGGGACAGGGGGGGCGAGCAGTACTTC; v_call: TRBV29-1; j_call: TRBJ2-7; d_call: TRBD1; clone_size: many
cdr3_aa: CASSLGVGRAGNTIYF; cdr3_nt: TGTGCCAGCAGTTTAGGGGTGGGTCGCGCCGGAAACACCATATATTTT; v_call: TRBV12-3/TRBV12-4; j_call: TRBJ1-3; d_call: .; clone_size: few
cdr3_aa: CATSRERYYGYTF; cdr3_nt: TGTGCCACCAGCAGAGAACGGTACTATGGCTACACCTTC; v_call: TRBV15; j_call: TRBJ1-2; d_call: .; clone_size: many
cdr3_aa: CASSLGGNSETQYF; cdr3_nt: TGTGCCAGCAGCTTAGGAGGGAATAGCGAGACCCAGTACTTC; v_call: TRBV7-3; j_call: TRBJ2-5; d_call: .; clone_size: .
cdr3_aa: CSARENRGSFYEQYF; cdr3_nt: TGCAGTGCTAGAGAGAACAGGGGAAGTTTTTACGAGCAGTACTTC; v_call: TRBV20-1; j_call: TRBJ2-7; d_call: TRBD1; clone_size: many
cdr3_aa: CASSLNGDGYTF; cdr3_nt: TGTGCCAGCAGTTTAAATGGGGACGGCTACACCTTC; v_call: TRBV12-3/TRBV12-4; j_call: TRBJ1-2; d_call: .; clone_size: many
cdr3_aa: CASSSARGYEQYF; cdr3_nt: TGTGCCAGCAGCTCGGCCAGGGGTTACGAGCAGTACTTC; v_call: TRBV11-2; j_call: TRBJ2-7; d_call: .; clone_size: few
cdr3_aa: CASGLETGTGPFF; cdr3_nt: TGTGCTAGTGGTTTAGAAACAGGGACAGGACCTTTCTTT; v_call: TRBV12-5; j_call: TRBJ1-1; d_call: TRBD1; clone_size: .
cdr3_aa: CASRADRGTFYEQYF; cdr3_nt: TGTGCCAGCAGAGCGGACAGGGGGACTTTCTACGAGCAGTACTTC; v_call: TRBV2; j_call: TRBJ2-7; d_call: TRBD1; clone_size: many
cdr3_aa: CASSQDPGQGINEQYF; cdr3_nt: TGCGCCAGCAGCCAAGATCCGGGACAGGGAATCAACGAGCAGTACTTC; v_call: TRBV4-1; j_call: TRBJ2-7; d_call: TRBD1; clone_size: .
cdr3_aa: CASGPGYEQYF; cdr3_nt: TGTGCTAGTGGCCCGGGCTACGAGCAGTACTTC; v_call: TRBV12-5; j_call: TRBJ2-7; d_call: .; clone_size: .
cdr3_aa: CASRRTSGSGTDTQYF; cdr3_nt: TGTGCCAGCAGACGTACGAGCGGGAGTGGGACAGATACGCAGTATTTT; v_call: TRBV11-1; j_call: TRBJ2-3; d_call: TRBD2; clone_size: .
cdr3_aa: CSARPGQGGVPTGELFF; cdr3_nt: TGCAGTGCTAGACCGGGACAGGGGGGAGTTCCGACCGGGGAGCTGTTTTTT; v_call: TRBV20-1; j_call: TRBJ2-2; d_call: TRBD1; clone_size: .
cdr3_aa: CASTKNPDREAFF; cdr3_nt: TGTGCCAGCACCAAAAATCCTGACAGGGAAGCTTTCTTT; v_call: TRBV6-1; j_call: TRBJ1-1; d_call: .; clone_size: many
cdr3_aa: CASSYSSQIYSNQPQHF; cdr3_nt: TGTGCCAGCAGTTACTCGAGCCAGATCTATAGCAATCAGCCCCAGCATTTT; v_call: TRBV6-2/TRBV6-3; j_call: TRBJ1-5; d_call: .; clone_size: .
cdr3_aa: CASRPEMGTGEMAFF; cdr3_nt: TGTGCCAGCAGGCCTGAAATGGGGACAGGGGAAATGGCTTTCTTT; v_call: TRBV27; j_call: TRBJ1-1; d_call: TRBD1; clone_size: few
cdr3_aa: CSVQISNQPQHF; cdr3_nt: TGCAGCGTTCAGATTAGCAATCAGCCCCAGCATTTT; v_call: TRBV29-1; j_call: TRBJ1-5; d_call: .; clone_size: .
cdr3_aa: CSARGVSGTNTGELFF; cdr3_nt: TGCAGTGCTAGGGGAGTTAGCGGGACCAACACCGGGGAGCTGTTTTTT; v_call: TRBV20-1; j_call: TRBJ2-2; d_call: TRBD2; clone_size: .
cdr3_aa: CAWSVEGYPFF; cdr3_nt: TGTGCCTGGAGTGTAGAAGGGTACCCTTTCTTT; v_call: TRBV30; j_call: TRBJ1-1; d_call: .; clone_size: .
cdr3_aa: CAISDPGQGSHEQYF; cdr3_nt: TGTGCCATCAGCGATCCGGGACAGGGGAGCCACGAGCAGTACTTC; v_call: TRBV10-3; j_call: TRBJ2-7; d_call: TRBD1; clone_size: once
cdr3_aa: CASSYPTTGLNTEAFF; cdr3_nt: TGTGCCAGCAGTTACCCAACGACAGGGTTGAACACTGAAGCTTTCTTT; v_call: TRBV6-2/TRBV6-3; j_call: TRBJ1-1; d_call: TRBD1; clone_size: .
cdr3_aa: CASGLTFGTGSLQPQHF; cdr3_nt: TGTGCCAGCGGTCTGACGTTCGGGACAGGGTCGCTTCAGCCCCAGCATTTT; v_call: TRBV6-1; j_call: TRBJ1-5; d_call: TRBD1; clone_size: many
cdr3_aa: CASSLEAGLEPQHF; cdr3_nt: TGCGCCAGCAGCTTGGAAGCAGGGTTGGAGCCCCAGCATTTT; v_call: TRBV5-1; j_call: TRBJ1-5; d_call: .; clone_size: many
cdr3_aa: CAGSSTGSGETQYF; cdr3_nt: TGTGCTGGCAGCTCGACAGGGAGCGGAGAGACCCAGTACTTC; v_call: TRBV7-7; j_call: TRBJ2-5; d_call: TRBD1; clone_size: many
cdr3_aa: CASSRGVRQETQYF; cdr3_nt: TGCGCCAGCAGTCGTGGGGTGAGGCAAGAGACCCAGTACTTC; v_call: TRBV5-1; j_call: TRBJ2-5; d_call: .; clone_size: many
cdr3_aa: CVWSPGLANIQYF; cdr3_nt: TGTGTCTGGAGCCCTGGACTAGCGAACATTCAGTACTTC; v_call: TRBV30; j_call: TRBJ2-4; d_call: TRBD2; clone_size: .
cdr3_aa: CASSFSTGQGAKEQYF; cdr3_nt: TGTGCCAGCAGTTTTTCGACGGGACAGGGGGCAAAGGAGCAGTACTTC; v_call: TRBV12-3/TRBV12-4; j_call: TRBJ2-7; d_call: TRBD1; clone_size: .
cdr3_aa: CASSFDRNYTF; cdr3_nt: TGTGCCAGCAGCTTCGACAGGAACTACACCTTC; v_call: TRBV5-8; j_call: TRBJ1-2; d_call: .; clone_size: .
cdr3_aa: CASKGLNTGELFF; cdr3_nt: TGTGCCAGCAAAGGCCTTAACACCGGGGAGCTGTTTTTT; v_call: TRBV2; j_call: TRBJ2-2; d_call: .; clone_size: .
cdr3_aa: CASSVGGLYEQYF; cdr3_nt: TGTGCCAGCAGCGTAGGGGGGCTCTACGAGCAGTACTTC; v_call: TRBV28; j_call: TRBJ2-7; d_call: .; clone_size: .
cdr3_aa: CASTQGMGLYYGYTF; cdr3_nt: TGTGCCAGCACCCAAGGAATGGGGCTGTACTATGGCTACACCTTC; v_call: TRBV7-2; j_call: TRBJ1-2; d_call: .; clone_size: .
cdr3_aa: CASSLLLGTDAFF; cdr3_nt: TGTGCCAGCAGTCTCCTACTCGGGACTGATGCTTTCTTT; v_call: TRBV6-1; j_call: TRBJ1-1; d_call: .; clone_size: .
cdr3_aa: CSALEGRNNSPLHF; cdr3_nt: TGCAGTGCCCTAGAGGGACGGAATAATTCACCCCTCCACTTT; v_call: TRBV20-1; j_call: TRBJ1-6; d_call: .; clone_size: many
cdr3_aa: CASSQGGALGETQYF; cdr3_nt: TGCGCCAGCAGCCAAGGGGGGGCTCTGGGGGAGACCCAGTACTTC; v_call: TRBV4-1; j_call: TRBJ2-5; d_call: .; clone_size: many
cdr3_aa: CASSGRGNSPLHF; cdr3_nt: TGCGCCAGCAGCGGTCGGGGAAATTCACCCCTCCACTTT; v_call: TRBV4-1; j_call: TRBJ1-6; d_call: .; clone_size: many
cdr3_aa: CASSDIQGNTIYF; cdr3_nt: TGTGCCAGCAGTGATATCCAGGGAAACACCATATATTTT; v_call: TRBV6-1; j_call: TRBJ1-3; d_call: .; clone_size: many
cdr3_aa: CASSLFGWTGAGNTIYF; cdr3_nt: TGTGCCAGCAGTTTGTTTGGGTGGACAGGGGCTGGAAACACCATATATTTT; v_call: TRBV12-3/TRBV12-4; j_call: TRBJ1-3; d_call: TRBD1; clone_size: many
cdr3_aa: CASRHLENTEAFF; cdr3_nt: TGTGCCAGCAGACACTTGGAAAACACTGAAGCTTTCTTT; v_call: TRBV3-1; j_call: TRBJ1-1; d_call: .; clone_size: .
cdr3_aa: CASSQVAGTQWVPEAFF; cdr3_nt: TGTGCCAGCAGCCAAGTAGCCGGGACTCAATGGGTCCCTGAAGCTTTCTTT; v_call: TRBV3-1; j_call: TRBJ1-1; d_call: .; clone_size: once
cdr3_aa: CASSLFGTNSYEQYF; cdr3_nt: TGTGCCAGCAGTTTATTCGGGACAAATTCCTACGAGCAGTACTTC; v_call: TRBV28; j_call: TRBJ2-7; d_call: .; clone_size: many
cdr3_aa: CASRIRQGSTGELFF; cdr3_nt: TGTGCCAGCAGAATTCGACAGGGATCAACCGGGGAGCTGTTTTTT; v_call: TRBV11-2; j_call: TRBJ2-2; d_call: TRBD1; clone_size: .
cdr3_aa: CASRRGGSNTEAFF; cdr3_nt: TGTGCCAGCAGAAGGGGCGGATCAAACACTGAAGCTTTCTTT; v_call: TRBV2; j_call: TRBJ1-1; d_call: .; clone_size: many
cdr3_aa: CASSYSFRDEETQYF; cdr3_nt: TGTGCCAGCAGTTACTCGTTCAGGGATGAGGAGACCCAGTACTTC; v_call: TRBV6-5; j_call: TRBJ2-5; d_call: .; clone_size: .
cdr3_aa: CASSEYAINFSGELFF; cdr3_nt: TGTGCCAGCAGTGAATACGCGATCAATTTCTCCGGGGAGCTGTTTTTT; v_call: TRBV6-1; j_call: TRBJ2-2; d_call: .; clone_size: many
cdr3_aa: CASSLGARNGEQYF; cdr3_nt: TGTGCCAGCAGCTTAGGGGCCAGAAACGGCGAGCAGTACTTC; v_call: TRBV7-8; j_call: TRBJ2-7; d_call: .; clone_size: .
cdr3_aa: CASSSGTGGYTGELFF; cdr3_nt: TGTGCCAGCAGCTCCGGGACAGGGGGCTATACCGGGGAGCTGTTTTTT; v_call: TRBV11-2; j_call: TRBJ2-2; d_call: TRBD1; clone_size: many
cdr3_aa: CASRKRDTYSNQPQHF; cdr3_nt: TGTGCCAGCAGGAAGAGGGACACTTATAGCAATCAGCCCCAGCATTTT; v_call: TRBV2; j_call: TRBJ1-5; d_call: .; clone_size: many
cdr3_aa: CASSDRYNSPLHF; cdr3_nt: TGTGCCAGCAGTGACAGATATAATTCACCCCTCCACTTT; v_call: TRBV12-3/TRBV12-4; j_call: TRBJ1-6; d_call: .; clone_size: many
cdr3_aa: CASSDSGRAPETQHF; cdr3_nt: TGTGCCAGCAGTGATAGCGGGAGGGCCCCCGAGACCCAGCACTTC; v_call: TRBV2; j_call: TRBJ2-5; d_call: TRBD2; clone_size: .
cdr3_aa: CASSIGGGPAQHF; cdr3_nt: TGTGCCAGTAGTATCGGAGGGGGCCCGGCCCAGCATTTT; v_call: TRBV19; j_call: TRBJ1-5; d_call: TRBD1; clone_size: many
cdr3_aa: CASSQPGLGQETQYF; cdr3_nt: TGTGCCAGCAGCCAACCGGGACTAGGCCAAGAGACCCAGTACTTC; v_call: TRBV6-2/TRBV6-3; j_call: TRBJ2-5; d_call: TRBD2; clone_size: many
cdr3_aa: CSAVRYQETQYF; cdr3_nt: TGCAGTGCTGTCAGATACCAAGAGACCCAGTACTTC; v_call: TRBV20-1; j_call: TRBJ2-5; d_call: .; clone_size: many
cdr3_aa: CASSRSGGEETQYF; cdr3_nt: TGTGCCAGCAGCCGTAGCGGGGGGGAAGAGACCCAGTACTTC; v_call: TRBV7-3; j_call: TRBJ2-5; d_call: TRBD2; clone_size: many
cdr3_aa: CATSRDKGENTEAFF; cdr3_nt: TGTGCCACCAGCAGAGATAAGGGGGAGAACACTGAAGCTTTCTTT; v_call: TRBV15; j_call: TRBJ1-1; d_call: .; clone_size: .
cdr3_aa: CASSLVPGREAFF; cdr3_nt: TGTGCCAGCAGCTTAGTTCCGGGCAGGGAAGCTTTCTTT; v_call: TRBV7-2; j_call: TRBJ1-1; d_call: .; clone_size: many
cdr3_aa: CASSYSGGTVSNQPQHF; cdr3_nt: TGTGCCAGCAGTTACTCAGGCGGGACAGTCAGCAATCAGCCCCAGCATTTT; v_call: TRBV6-5; j_call: TRBJ1-5; d_call: TRBD1; clone_size: many
cdr3_aa: CASSQYNQPQHF; cdr3_nt: TGTGCCAGCAGCCAATACAATCAGCCCCAGCATTTT; v_call: TRBV3-1; j_call: TRBJ1-5; d_call: .; clone_size: many
cdr3_aa: CSASNSLTPYEQYF; cdr3_nt: TGCAGTGCTAGTAACAGCCTTACCCCCTACGAGCAGTACTTC; v_call: TRBV20-1; j_call: TRBJ2-7; d_call: .; clone_size: many